The rows below give T cell receptor beta chains drawn from one sample of a study of siplizumab effects on memory and regulatory T cells. Clones were sequenced by immunoSEQ multiplex PCR, and TCRdb holds only the in-frame ones, with some missing. This repertoire shows approximately 94,000 clones, approximately 94% found once; its top ten account for approximately 1.5%. The sequencing sample was made of non-Treg CD4+ T cells sorted from blood. All receptors derive from a human donor in good health. The CDR3 runs from the conserved cysteine through the conserved F or W. A D gene is named only where the DNA matches it firmly. Rows may omit the clone size; those that give it use once, few, many or a size class.

j_call v_call d_call clone_size cdr3_aa cdr3_nt
TRBJ2-3 TRBV11-2 TRBD2 - CASSSLAGKADTQYF TGTGCCAGCAGCTCTCTAGCGGGAAAAGCAGATACGCAGTATTTT
TRBJ2-5 TRBV25-1 TRBD2 - CASSDSGRRSETQYF TGTGCCAGCAGTGATAGCGGGAGGAGATCAGAGACCCAGTACTTC
TRBJ2-2 TRBV5-1 - few CASSLAGLRVTGELFF TGCGCCAGCAGCTTGGCCGGGCTAAGAGTCACCGGGGAGCTGTTTTTT
TRBJ2-7 TRBV18 - few CASSPDAGSSYEQYF TGTGCCAGCTCACCCGACGCGGGAAGCTCCTACGAGCAGTACTTC
TRBJ2-3 TRBV7-3 - - CASSPRAGVGTDTQYF TGTGCCAGCAGCCCCCGGGCTGGGGTGGGCACAGATACGCAGTATTTT
TRBJ2-1 TRBV5-6 - - CASSFTGRSYNEQFF TGTGCCAGCAGCTTTACAGGGCGCTCCTACAATGAGCAGTTCTTC
TRBJ2-7 TRBV19 TRBD2 - CASSTTSVAYEQYF TGTGCCAGTAGTACGACTAGCGTGGCCTACGAGCAGTACTTC
TRBJ2-3 TRBV18 - - CASSPQTDTQYF TGTGCCAGCTCACCACAGACAGATACGCAGTATTTT
TRBJ1-3 TRBV28 TRBD1 - CASSGDRAIDTIYF TGTGCCAGCAGTGGGGACAGGGCTATCGACACCATATATTTT
TRBJ1-5 TRBV27 - - CASSLLNDRMGQPQHF TGTGCCAGCAGCCTCCTGAACGACAGGATGGGTCAGCCCCAGCATTTT
TRBJ2-7 TRBV10-1 TRBD2 once CASSLAGNGEQYF TGCGCCAGCAGCTTAGCGGGAAACGGAGAGCAGTACTTC
TRBJ2-7 TRBV6-1 TRBD2 - CASSEAQAGGVEYF TGTGCCAGCAGTGAAGCTCAGGCGGGAGGCGTTGAGTACTTC
TRBJ1-1 TRBV28 TRBD1 - CASTKTGYTEAFF TGTGCCAGCACAAAGACAGGGTACACTGAAGCTTTCTTT
TRBJ2-3 TRBV2 TRBD2 - CASRGLPSPENTQYF TGTGCCAGCAGGGGACTACCTTCGCCCGAAAATACGCAGTATTTT
TRBJ2-1 TRBV7-3 TRBD2 - CASSTFSGRGNEQFF TGTGCCAGCAGCACCTTTAGCGGGAGAGGCAATGAGCAGTTCTTC
TRBJ2-7 TRBV6-1 - - CASSDQYEQYF TGTGCCAGCAGTGATCAGTACGAGCAGTACTTC
TRBJ1-1 TRBV6-5 - - CASNGGVETEAFF TGTGCCAGCAATGGAGGGGTAGAGACTGAAGCTTTCTTT
TRBJ2-1 TRBV7-2 - - CASSFSVTSYNEQFF TGTGCCAGCAGCTTCAGCGTCACCTCCTACAATGAGCAGTTCTTC
TRBJ2-3 TRBV15 TRBD2 - CATSRAFLGLAGVVDTQYF TGTGCCACCAGCAGAGCCTTCTTAGGACTAGCGGGAGTGGTAGATACGCAGTATTTT
TRBJ1-1 TRBV18 TRBD1 - CASSGGTGALNTEAFF TGTGCCAGCTCAGGGGGGACAGGGGCCTTGAACACTGAAGCTTTCTTT
TRBJ2-7 TRBV30 TRBD2 - CAWSVTSDYHEQYF TGTGCCTGGAGTGTAACTAGCGACTACCACGAGCAGTACTTC
TRBJ1-1 TRBV5-1 - - CASVLGQSNTEAFF TGCGCCAGCGTCCTTGGTCAGTCGAACACTGAAGCTTTCTTT
TRBJ2-5 TRBV28 - - CASSPGTFGQETQYF TGTGCCAGCAGTCCCGGGACGTTCGGCCAAGAGACCCAGTACTTC
TRBJ2-7 TRBV5-1 - - CASSLDDPYTYEQYF TGCGCCAGCAGCTTGGACGATCCTTACACGTACGAGCAGTACTTC
TRBJ2-3 TRBV19 - - CASSEWADTQYF TGTGCCAGTAGTGAGTGGGCAGATACGCAGTATTTT
TRBJ2-1 TRBV7-8 - - CASSLRVWRDNEQFF TGTGCCAGCAGCCTACGGGTTTGGCGGGACAATGAGCAGTTCTTC
TRBJ2-7 TRBV13 - - CASSLQKVGGYEQYF TGTGCCAGCAGCTTACAAAAGGTCGGGGGCTACGAGCAGTACTTC
TRBJ2-1 TRBV30 TRBD1 - CAWSRDREYNEQFF TGTGCCTGGAGCAGGGACAGGGAATACAATGAGCAGTTCTTC
TRBJ1-4 TRBV28 - - CASSPAGEIGFTNEKLFF TGTGCCAGCAGTCCCGCTGGGGAAATAGGGTTCACTAATGAAAAACTGTTTTTT
TRBJ1-1 TRBV6-5 - - CASRPPSRGDTEAFF TGTGCCAGCAGACCACCATCCAGGGGAGACACTGAAGCTTTCTTT
TRBJ2-2 TRBV5-4 TRBD2 - CASSLVSSGTTGELFF TGTGCCAGCAGCTTGGTGTCGAGCGGGACTACCGGGGAGCTGTTTTTT
TRBJ2-1 TRBV14 - once CASSQVTRINEQFF TGTGCCAGCAGCCAAGTCACTAGGATCAATGAGCAGTTCTTC
TRBJ2-1 TRBV6-5 TRBD1 - CASSPRTGTNEQFF TGTGCCAGCAGTCCAAGGACAGGGACCAATGAGCAGTTCTTC
TRBJ2-7 TRBV11-2 TRBD1 - CASSLQGQGVDEQYF TGTGCCAGCAGCCTACAGGGACAGGGGGTTGACGAGCAGTACTTC
TRBJ2-5 TRBV7-4 TRBD2 - CASSLKTSGQKVGETQYF TGTGCCAGCAGCTTAAAGACTAGCGGACAAAAAGTTGGGGAGACCCAGTACTTC
TRBJ1-1 TRBV5-1 TRBD1 - CASSLKGASLDMNTEAFF TGCGCCAGCAGCTTGAAGGGGGCCTCATTAGATATGAACACTGAAGCTTTCTTT
TRBJ2-5 TRBV2 - - CASSETGFYETQYF TGTGCCAGCAGTGAAACAGGGTTTTATGAGACCCAGTACTTC
TRBJ2-1 TRBV9 TRBD2 - CASNVDTSVSYNEQFF TGTGCCAGCAACGTTGATACTAGCGTAAGTTACAATGAGCAGTTCTTC
TRBJ2-7 TRBV18 TRBD1 - CASSRGTGLLEQYF TGTGCCAGCTCACGGGGGACAGGGCTCCTAGAGCAGTACTTC
TRBJ2-7 TRBV29-1 TRBD2 - CSVEEGGEVYF TGCAGCGTTGAAGAGGGAGGGGAGGTGTACTTC
TRBJ1-2 TRBV19 TRBD1 - CASSLTTGGVKYGYTF TGTGCCAGTAGTTTAACGACAGGGGGCGTGAAATATGGCTACACCTTC
TRBJ1-1 TRBV6-5 TRBD1 - CASSMNRGQDTEAFF TGTGCCAGCAGTATGAACAGGGGGCAGGACACTGAAGCTTTCTTT
TRBJ1-3 TRBV6-1 - - CASSPRQASGNTIYF TGTGCCAGCAGTCCACGACAGGCCTCTGGAAACACCATATATTTT
TRBJ1-2 TRBV10-1 - - CASISPQDRPAGYTF TGCGCCAGCATCTCCCCTCAGGACCGCCCGGCGGGCTACACCTTC
TRBJ2-7 TRBV18 TRBD2 - CASSTSGRADEQYF TGTGCCAGCTCAACTAGCGGGAGGGCGGACGAGCAGTACTTC
TRBJ1-2 TRBV11-2 - - CASSLEGDGYTF TGTGCCAGCAGCTTAGAGGGAGATGGCTACACCTTC
TRBJ2-1 TRBV25-1 - - CASSRGRYNEQFF TGTGCCAGCAGCCGAGGGCGGTACAATGAGCAGTTCTTC
TRBJ2-3 TRBV7-6 TRBD2 - CASTLGTSGRNTDTQYF TGTGCCAGCACTTTAGGGACTAGCGGGAGAAACACAGATACGCAGTATTTT
TRBJ2-5 TRBV30 TRBD1 - CAWTTGDQTQYF TGTGCCTGGACGACAGGGGACCAGACCCAGTACTTC
TRBJ1-2 TRBV11-2 - - CASSLAPGHTYATGYTF TGTGCCAGCAGCTTAGCCCCGGGACACACATATGCGACTGGCTACACCTTC
TRBJ2-7 TRBV4-1 TRBD1 - CASSRQQGRSEQYF TGCGCCAGCAGCCGCCAACAGGGGCGTAGCGAGCAGTACTTC
TRBJ1-2 TRBV7-9 - - CASSLEGMLWYGYTF TGTGCCAGCAGCTTAGAGGGGATGCTCTGGTATGGCTACACCTTC
TRBJ2-1 TRBV27 TRBD2 - CASGLILAGGPNEQFF TGTGCCAGCGGCTTAATCCTAGCGGGAGGGCCCAATGAGCAGTTCTTC
TRBJ1-6 TRBV4-1 - - CASSPGPYNSPLHF TGCGCCAGCAGCCCGGGACCTTATAATTCACCCCTCCACTTT
TRBJ2-7 TRBV7-9 - - CASSFGDTSYEQYF TGTGCCAGCAGCTTCGGGGACACCTCCTACGAGCAGTACTTC
TRBJ2-7 TRBV7-9 TRBD1 - CASSLAGQGHYEQYF TGTGCCAGCAGCTTAGCGGGACAGGGGCACTACGAGCAGTACTTC
TRBJ2-6 TRBV7-8 - - CASSSRTRRSGANVLTF TGTGCCAGCAGCTCCAGGACAAGAAGGTCTGGGGCCAACGTCCTGACTTTC
TRBJ1-6 TRBV5-1 TRBD1 - CASSVGDRGISPLHF TGCGCCAGCAGCGTGGGGGACAGGGGAATATCACCCCTCCACTTT